The 22 T cell receptor beta chains below come from one sample, sequenced in a study of beta chain features in type 1 diabetes. Sequenced material consisted of expressed TCRB transcripts (all of the isolated RNA was reverse transcribed). Sequencing was performed with immunoSEQ multiplex PCR; in TCRdb, only in-frame clones are kept and a portion is missing. The sample lists 250,000 to 300,000 clones; approximately 8.1% were seen once. Sequencing used central memory CD4+ T cells from blood. Receptors originate from a woman aged 18-35 years in good health.

This clone was counted many times. This chain links TRBV30 with TRBJ2-5; 8 bases align to TRBD1. CDR3 size: 13 residues. V lost 4 bases, J lost 1 base, and 2 bases stayed unmatched. Per the germline V gene, CDR1 is GTSNPN and CDR2 is SVGIG (reference sequence). The CDR3 is CAWTQGVQETQYF. The CDR3 DNA is TGTGCCTGGACACAGGGGGTCCAAGAGACCCAGTACTTC.

The V call is TRBV29-1, the J call TRBJ2-7, with D perhaps being TRBD1 or TRBD2 (6 bases each). Trimming cost V 0 bases and J 9 bases, with 12 bases left between them. The CDR3 runs 12 residues. Looked up from germline, CDR1 is SQVTM and CDR2 is ANQGSEA. The CDR3 sequence is CSVEDSGGGQYF. The CDR3 DNA sequence: TGCAGCGTTGAAGATAGTGGAGGGGGGCAGTACTTC.

The rearrangement joins TRBV5-1 to TRBJ2-1, with 7 bases that match TRBD2. V was pared by 5 bases and J by 9 bases, with 11 bases of the junction left unmatched. Looked up from germline, CDR1 is SGHRS and CDR2 is YFSETQ. The length of the CDR3 is 14 residues. CDR3 loop: CASSRDYGLIEQFF. CDR3 nucleotides: TGCGCCAGCAGTCGGGACTATGGTTTGATTGAGCAGTTCTTC.

V and J are TRBV28 and TRBJ2-1; D gene ambiguous. The ends were cut back, 5 bases at V and 4 bases at J, with 15 bases in the middle. CDR3 length: 15 residues. CDR1 MDHEN and CDR2 SYDVKM come from the germline V gene. CDR3 region: CASSTFGPSYNEQFF. For the CDR3, the DNA is TGTGCCAGCAGTACCTTCGGGCCGTCGTACAATGAGCAGTTCTTC.

The chain is built from TRBV2 and TRBJ1-5; 7 bases agree with TRBD1. Germline lookup yields CDR1 SNHLY and CDR2 FYNNEI. With 2 bases clipped from V and 2 bases from J, the junction kept 3 bases outside the gene matches. CDR3 size: 15 residues. The CDR3 bases are TGTGCCAGCAGTGAACAGGGGGGCGGCAATCAGCCCCAGCATTTT. Translation gives CASSEQGGGNQPQHF. The variable domain in full, with the rest retrieved from reference TRBV2 and TRBJ1-5, is EPEVTQTPSHQVTQMGQEVILRCVPISNHLYFYWYRQILGQKVEFLVSFYNNEISEKSEIFDDQFSVERPDGSNFTLKIRSTKLEDSAMYFCASSEQGGGNQPQHFGDGTRLSIL.

This clone was observed many times. V gene TRBV14 combines with J gene TRBJ1-1; a weak D match, TRBD1 (5 bases). Germline CDR1 reads SGHDN; CDR2 reads FVKESK. CDR3 length equals 12 residues. Trimming cost V 3 bases and J 9 bases, with 11 bases left between them. The CDR3 loop reads CASSQFRVQAFF. The CDR3 bases are TGTGCCAGCAGCCAGTTCAGGGTCCAAGCTTTCTTT.

The chain is built from TRBV5-1 and TRBJ1-1, with 8 bases aligning to TRBD1. Germline V lookup: CDR1 SGHRS, CDR2 YFSETQ. V dropped 7 bases and J dropped 2; count of bases not matched to a gene: 7. The CDR3 consists of 14 residues. CDR3 sequence: CASWTGHINTEAFF. For the CDR3, the DNA is TGCGCCAGCTGGACAGGGCACATAAACACTGAAGCTTTCTTT.

The V and J genes are TRBV11-2 and TRBJ2-3, with 8 bases identical to TRBD2. The V and J ends lost 5 bases and 6 bases, in that order; junction bases with no gene match: 7. Germline V lookup: CDR1 SGHAT, CDR2 FQNNGV. The CDR3 sequence is 14 residues long. The CDR3 loop is CASSQGGTRDTQYF. The CDR3 bases are TGTGCCAGCAGCCAAGGGGGGACTAGGGATACGCAGTATTTT.

This clone was observed a few times. V and J are TRBV28 and TRBJ1-2; D gene unclear. In germline, CDR1 is MDHEN, CDR2 SYDVKM. The CDR3 length is 11 residues. V dropped 3 bases and J dropped 8 bases, with 7 bases sitting between them. In DNA form, the CDR3 reads TGTGCCAGCAGTTTTCGTGCCGGCTACACCTTC. Translating gives CASSFRAGYTF.

This clone has only a few counts. Sequence at one end of the junction differs from germline and may be a read error. This rearrangement joins TRBV5-4 to TRBJ2-7; no clear D. CDR3 length: 12 residues. Germline V CDR1 and CDR2: SGHNT, YYREEE (reference sequence). CDR3 amino acids: CASSQVSYEQYF. CDR3 sequence (DNA): TGCGCCAGCAGCCAAGTTTCCTACGAGCAGTACTTC.

The chain recombines TRBV5-4 with TRBJ1-2; D is unclear. Looked up from germline, CDR1 is SGHNT and CDR2 is YYREEE (reference sequence). The ends were cut back, 4 bases at V and 8 bases at J, with 15 bases in the middle. The length of the CDR3 is 13 residues. The CDR3 DNA follows: TGTGCCAGCAGCCTGACGTACAGCCGAGGCTACACCTTC. It codes for CASSLTYSRGYTF.

The V gene is TRBV5-1, the J gene TRBJ2-1; D not certain. The CDR3 runs to 12 residues. V was pared by 7 bases and J by 9 bases, with 14 bases between. The germline V gene has CDR1 SGHRS and CDR2 YFSETQ. The CDR3 sequence: CASSPQLGEQFF. The CDR3 DNA reads TGCGCCAGCTCTCCTCAATTAGGTGAGCAGTTCTTC.

The chain recombines TRBV14 with TRBJ1-2, with D possibly TRBD1 on 6 matching bases. Germline V gene data show CDR1 as SGHDN and CDR2 as FVKESK. This CDR3 region has 12 residues. The V and J ends lost 4 bases and 6 bases respectively, with 9 bases between them. Here the CDR3 DNA reads TGTGCCAGCAGCCTCAACAGGGATGGCTACACCTTC. Its translation: CASSLNRDGYTF.

This clone was observed many times. The chain has TRBV23-1 and TRBJ1-4, with D perhaps TRBD1 (5 bases). TRBV23-1 is an ORF; its function is uncertain. This CDR3 spans 13 amino acids. V was cut by 2 bases and J by 5 bases, with 6 bases left in between. CDR3 loop: CASSQGGNEKLFF. CDR3 DNA sequence: TGCGCCAGCAGTCAAGGGGGGAATGAAAAACTGTTTTTT.

This clone was seen only a few times. The V call is TRBV11-2, the J call TRBJ2-7; D is possibly TRBD2 (5 bases). V dropped 1 base and J dropped 7 bases, with 20 bases sitting between them. The CDR3 runs 16 residues. The germline V gene encodes CDR1 SGHAT and CDR2 FQNNGV. The CDR3: CASSLVSPNLSGEQYF. CDR3 nucleotides: TGTGCCAGCAGCTTAGTGTCCCCTAACCTCTCGGGAGAGCAGTACTTC.

This clone has only a few counts. The rearrangement joins TRBV15 to TRBJ1-4, with D uncertain. CDR1 LNHNV and CDR2 YYDKDF come from the germline V gene (reference sequence). Trimming removed 0 bases from V and 0 bases from J, with 5 bases in between. The CDR3 runs to 15 residues. The CDR3 is CATSRDRATNEKLFF. The CDR3 DNA is TGTGCCACCAGCAGAGATAGGGCAACTAATGAAAAACTGTTTTTT. Filled out from reference TRBV15 and TRBJ1-4, the complete variable domain reads DAMVIQNPRYQVTQFGKPVTLSCSQTLNHNVMYWYQQKSSQAPKLLFHYYDKDFNNEADTPDNFQSRRPNTSFCFLDIRSPGLGDTAMYLCATSRDRATNEKLFFGSGTQLSVL.

The chain has TRBV18 and TRBJ1-4, with D possibly TRBD1 on 5 matching bases. The CDR3 is made up of 14 amino acids. V was cut by 2 bases and J by 10 bases, with 14 bases left in between. Germline V gene lookup returns CDR1 KGHSH and CDR2 LQKENI. CDR3 region: CASSPSTTVGKLFF. CDR3 DNA: TGTGCCAGCTCACCAAGTACGACAGTCGGAAAACTGTTTTTT.

This clone showed up just a few times. V and J are TRBV5-1 and TRBJ2-5; 7 bases are a match to TRBD2. Germline CDR1 and CDR2: SGHRS and YFSETQ. V shed 4 bases and J 1 base; nucleotides not matched to a gene: 4. This CDR3 spans 14 amino acids. The CDR3 DNA follows: TGCGCCAGCAGCACCGGACTAGGCCAAGAGACCCAGTACTTC. Residues: CASSTGLGQETQYF.

The chain recombines TRBV30 with TRBJ1-3; a possible D gene is TRBD1 (5 bases). The CDR3 spans 13 residues. The germline CDR1 and CDR2 sequences are GTSNPN and SVGIG (reference sequence). V lost 0 bases, J lost 4 bases, and 7 bases lay in between. In nucleotides, the CDR3 is TGTGCCTGGAGTGTCCAGGGAGGAAACACCATATATTTT. Its translation: CAWSVQGGNTIYF.

At least ten counts were recorded for this clone. The genes are TRBV28 and TRBJ1-4; TRBD1 might be the D (6 bases). CDR1 is MDHEN and CDR2 is SYDVKM in the germline V gene. The CDR3 runs to 15 residues. V was shortened by 3 bases and J by 6 bases, with 14 bases between the two germline ends. The CDR3, as DNA: TGTGCCAGCAGTTTGTCGGGGGGCATATATGAAAAACTGTTTTTT. This gives the protein CASSLSGGIYEKLFF.

This clone was counted only a few times. The chain recombines TRBV5-6 with TRBJ2-1; D is unresolved. The V gene lost 2 bases and the J gene lost 4 bases, with 13 bases spanning the gap. CDR3 length: 15 residues. CDR1 is SGHDT, CDR2 YYEEEE, per germline. CDR3 coding DNA: TGTGCCAGCAGCTTAGAACCCTTCGGTTACAATGAGCAGTTCTTC. As protein: CASSLEPFGYNEQFF.

This clone was seen more than once but under ten times. The chain combines TRBV5-1 with TRBJ1-2; no clear D. V was clipped by 0 bases and J by 9 bases, with 9 bases between them. Germline V gene sequence: CDR1 SGHRS, CDR2 YFSETQ. The CDR3 has 12 residues. CDR3 DNA sequence: TGCGCCAGCAGCTTGGAGGGCTGGAGCTACACCTTC. Its protein product is CASSLEGWSYTF.